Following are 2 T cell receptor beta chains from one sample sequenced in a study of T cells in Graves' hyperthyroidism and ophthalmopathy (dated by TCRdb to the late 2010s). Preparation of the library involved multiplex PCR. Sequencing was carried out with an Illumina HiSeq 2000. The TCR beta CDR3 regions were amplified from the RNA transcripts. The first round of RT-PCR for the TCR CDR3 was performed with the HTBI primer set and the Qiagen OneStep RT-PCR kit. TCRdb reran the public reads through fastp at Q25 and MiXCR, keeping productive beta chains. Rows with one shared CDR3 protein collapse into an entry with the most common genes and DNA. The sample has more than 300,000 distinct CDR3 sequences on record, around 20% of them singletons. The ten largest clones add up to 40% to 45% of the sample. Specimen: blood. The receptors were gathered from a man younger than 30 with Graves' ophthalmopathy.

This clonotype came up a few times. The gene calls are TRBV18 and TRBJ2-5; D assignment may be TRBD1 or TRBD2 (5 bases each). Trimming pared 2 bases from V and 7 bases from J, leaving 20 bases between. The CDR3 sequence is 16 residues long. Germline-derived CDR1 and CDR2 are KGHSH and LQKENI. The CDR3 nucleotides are TGTGCCAGCTCACCATGGATTGAGGAGAGTGGGGGGACCCAGTACTTC. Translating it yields CASSPWIEESGGTQYF.

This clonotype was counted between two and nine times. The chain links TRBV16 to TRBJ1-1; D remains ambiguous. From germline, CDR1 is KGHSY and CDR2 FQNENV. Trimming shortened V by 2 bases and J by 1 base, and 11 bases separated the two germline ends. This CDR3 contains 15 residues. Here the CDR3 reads CASSQDPFQNTEAFF. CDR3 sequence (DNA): TGTGCCAGCAGCCAAGACCCCTTCCAGAACACTGAAGCTTTCTTT.